This TCR beta chain was found in a study of persistence of HIV-infected CD4 T cells. The wider study: Isolated cells were CMV- and HIV-1 Gag-responding CD4+ T cells.

This was the immunoSEQ version 4 assay in survey mode. Genomic DNA was diluted to about 9.4 ng/uL, up to roughly 1 ug per sample. Some clones are missing from TCRdb's copy, which holds only in-frame ones; the method was immunoSEQ multiplex PCR. The sample has roughly 28,000 clones, roughly 75% seen once. Cells were stimulated with CMV-infected fibroblast lysates at 8 to 10 ug/mL. CD40L-negative CD69-negative CD45RO-high memory CD4+ T cells were sorted as populations depleted of antigen-responding cells. PBMCs were depleted of CD8+ T cells before stimulation. Note on this clone: Its target is unknown.

The origin of this receptor is an adult woman with HIV who was CMV-seropositive. The sequencing used CD4+ T cells sorted from PBMCs after approximately 20-hour stimulation, collected from a patient who received antiretroviral therapy.

CDR3 sequence (DNA): TGTGCCAGCAGCCAAGGGGGAGGGACTGAAGCTTTCTTT. Translating it yields CASSQGGGTEAFF. The chain has TRBV3-1 (or the pseudogene TRBV3-2) and TRBJ1-1, with D unresolved. V was clipped by 1 base and J by 5 bases, with 8 bases between them. Germline V gene data show CDR1 as LGHDT and CDR2 as YNNKEL (reference sequence). This CDR3 spans 13 amino acids.